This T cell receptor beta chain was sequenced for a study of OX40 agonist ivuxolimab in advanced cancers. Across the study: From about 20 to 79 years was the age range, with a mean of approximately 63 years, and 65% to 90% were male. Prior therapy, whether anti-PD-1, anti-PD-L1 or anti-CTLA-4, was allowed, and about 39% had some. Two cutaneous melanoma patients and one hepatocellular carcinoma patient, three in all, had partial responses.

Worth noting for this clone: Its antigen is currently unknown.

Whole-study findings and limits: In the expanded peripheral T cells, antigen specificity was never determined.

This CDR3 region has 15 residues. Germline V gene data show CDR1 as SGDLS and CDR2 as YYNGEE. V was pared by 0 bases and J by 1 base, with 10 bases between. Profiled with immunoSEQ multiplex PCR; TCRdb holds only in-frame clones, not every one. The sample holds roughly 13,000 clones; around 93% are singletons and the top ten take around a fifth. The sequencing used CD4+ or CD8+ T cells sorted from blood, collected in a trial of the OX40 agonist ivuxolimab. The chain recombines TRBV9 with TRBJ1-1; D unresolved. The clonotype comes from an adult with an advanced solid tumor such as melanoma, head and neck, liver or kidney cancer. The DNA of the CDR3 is TGTGCCAGCAGCGTAGAGGGTATAGCGAACACTGAAGCTTTCTTT. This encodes CASSVEGIANTEAFF.